This T cell receptor (beta chain) originates from a study of human T cells and chemical hapten exposure. Overall study: Upper back patch tests used 0.01% DPC, scored after 6 days.

General study findings and limits: Among expanded TCRs, significantly more large CDR3 similarity clusters formed than among controls.

Unique molecular identifiers were affixed to discrete cDNA molecules within the library. TCRdb used MiXCR to reprocess the RACE reads, holding one entry per CDR3 protein. This sample yields around 260,000 distinct CDR3 sequences, of which approximately 8.4% are seen a single time; about 2.5% belongs to the top ten. This clonotype was found a few times. Its antigen is currently unknown. Time point described: pre-sensitization, week 0. Treatment in this sample: therapeutic diphenylcyclopropenone sensitization with weekly scalp DPC. Each donor was an alopecia patient between 18 and 70 years of age who qualified for DPC. The input for sequencing was whole blood, taken in connection with sensitization to the hapten diphenylcyclopropenone (DPC). The sequence derives from a woman aged 40 to 50 with alopecia areata. Some clones in this sample may be carry-over from other donors' samples.

CDR3 amino acids: CASSPQIALGSGTEAFF. The CDR3 DNA reads TGTGCCAGCAGTCCACAGATAGCTCTCGGGAGCGGGACTGAAGCTTTCTTT. V and J are TRBV12-3 or TRBV12-4 and TRBJ1-1; D remains ambiguous. There are 17 residues in the CDR3. Trimming took 5 bases from V and 5 from J, leaving 24 bases between them.